This TCR beta chain was recorded in a study of Ad26.COV2.S vaccination and SARS-CoV-2 variants (dated by TCRdb to about 2021). Study-level background: TCRbeta repertoire sequencing served as the tool for gauging how specific and how broad the SARS-CoV-2-reactive T cell receptors were following Ad26.COV2.S vaccination. A total of some 30 samples were included in the TCR-sequenced set, comprising around 20 Ad26.COV2.S vaccine recipients, 5 placebo recipients and 8 SARS-CoV-2 convalescent individuals.

CDR3 length: 15 amino acids, cysteine to phenylalanine. Only the CDR3 region is kept as DNA, spanning 45 bases read in frame from base 1. Trimming takes 8 bases off V and 5 bases off J; junction bases not matched to a gene: 10. The germline V gene encodes CDR1 MNHEY and CDR2 SVGAGI. The investigation overall reported the following: Vaccine and placebo recipients had similar non-spike TCR breadth, a finding consistent with the vaccine containing only spike. The authors noted that total T cell responses may have been underestimated by the TCR breadth and depth analyses. After vaccination, spike-specific CD8+ and CD4+ T cell responses were reported to show substantial breadth. Compared with placebo recipients, Ad26.COV2.S recipients showed higher spike-specific TCR breadth (P = 0.0014).

A word on this clone: Its cognate antigen has yet to be identified. The sample holds no much larger clone one base away, and base qualities are not on file.

This specimen's time point label, per the study, means: individuals recovered from natural SARS-CoV-2 infection. TCRbeta CDR3 regions were sequenced with the immunoSEQ Assay. After extraction, genomic DNA underwent amplification by bias-controlled multiplex PCR, followed by high-throughput sequencing. On the study's bioinformatics: To quantify the absolute abundance of every unique TCRbeta CDR3 region, sequences were collapsed and filtered. T cell fraction was estimated by normalization of TCRbeta template counts to usable DNA, with usable DNA being measured through amplification of reference genes present in all nucleated cells. Repertoire TCRs were annotated as SARS-CoV-2-specific by exact matching of V gene, CDR3 amino acid sequence and J gene to a known reactive TCR set. The reference SARS-CoV-2 TCR set was obtained from MIRA and was filtered for enrichment in COVID-19-positive ImmuneCODE repertoires, whereby public or cross-reactive TCRs were removed. Based on the MIRA antigens, annotated TCRs were further analysed at the level of specific ORF or position within ORF. Breadth was defined as annotated unique rearrangements over total unique productive rearrangements; depth was the summed frequency of those rearrangements. Group comparisons of TCR breadth used two-sided Wilcoxon rank-sum tests. TCRdb took over this immuneACCESS table, retaining in-frame rearrangements with V and J assigned. Such tables are incomplete; in checked studies, under half of the missing clones stem from an unresolved V gene, and the remainder is unexplained. V and J calls and clone size are as listed in that table; D and trimming were resolved from the DNA. The sample data list 300,000 to 450,000 clones, and approximately 90% of these were observed just once. The ten largest account for roughly 3.9% of the sample.

The sample in question was peripheral blood, obtained after recovery from COVID-19. The clonotype was recovered from a human donor who had recovered from COVID-19. The sequence links TRBV6-5 to TRBJ1-4; a stretch of 8 junction bases matches TRBD1. The nucleotides are TGTGCCAGCGGGATGCCGGGACAGGAGAATGAAAAACTGTTTTTT. This codes for CASGMPGQENEKLFF.